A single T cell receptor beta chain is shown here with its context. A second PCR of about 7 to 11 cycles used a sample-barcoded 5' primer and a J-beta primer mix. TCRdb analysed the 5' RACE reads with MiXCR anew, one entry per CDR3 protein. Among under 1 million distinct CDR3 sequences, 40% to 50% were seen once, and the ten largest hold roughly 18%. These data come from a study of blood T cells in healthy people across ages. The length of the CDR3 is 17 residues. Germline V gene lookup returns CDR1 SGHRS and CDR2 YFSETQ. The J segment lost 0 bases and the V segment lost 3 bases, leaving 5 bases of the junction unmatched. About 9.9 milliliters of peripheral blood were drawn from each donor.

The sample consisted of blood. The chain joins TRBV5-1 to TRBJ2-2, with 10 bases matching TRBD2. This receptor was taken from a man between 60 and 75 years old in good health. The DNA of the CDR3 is TGCGCCAGCAGCTCCGTTGGACTAGCGGCGAACACCGGGGAGCTGTTTTTT. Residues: CASSSVGLAANTGELFF.